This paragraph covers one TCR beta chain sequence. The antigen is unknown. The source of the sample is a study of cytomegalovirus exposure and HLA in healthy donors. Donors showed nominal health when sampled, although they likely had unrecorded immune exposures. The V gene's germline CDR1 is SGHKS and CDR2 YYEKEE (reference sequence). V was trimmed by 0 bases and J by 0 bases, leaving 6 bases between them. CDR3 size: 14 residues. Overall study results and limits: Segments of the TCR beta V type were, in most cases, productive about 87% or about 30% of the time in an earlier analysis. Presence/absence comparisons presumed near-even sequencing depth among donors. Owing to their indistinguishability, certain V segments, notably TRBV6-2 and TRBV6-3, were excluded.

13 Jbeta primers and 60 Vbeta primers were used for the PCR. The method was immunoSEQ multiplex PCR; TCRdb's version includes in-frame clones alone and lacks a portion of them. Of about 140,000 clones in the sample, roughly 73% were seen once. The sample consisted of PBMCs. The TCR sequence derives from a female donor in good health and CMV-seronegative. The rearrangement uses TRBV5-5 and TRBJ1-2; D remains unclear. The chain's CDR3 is CASSLESSNYGYTF. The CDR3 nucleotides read TGTGCCAGCAGCTTGGAAAGCTCTAACTATGGCTACACCTTC.